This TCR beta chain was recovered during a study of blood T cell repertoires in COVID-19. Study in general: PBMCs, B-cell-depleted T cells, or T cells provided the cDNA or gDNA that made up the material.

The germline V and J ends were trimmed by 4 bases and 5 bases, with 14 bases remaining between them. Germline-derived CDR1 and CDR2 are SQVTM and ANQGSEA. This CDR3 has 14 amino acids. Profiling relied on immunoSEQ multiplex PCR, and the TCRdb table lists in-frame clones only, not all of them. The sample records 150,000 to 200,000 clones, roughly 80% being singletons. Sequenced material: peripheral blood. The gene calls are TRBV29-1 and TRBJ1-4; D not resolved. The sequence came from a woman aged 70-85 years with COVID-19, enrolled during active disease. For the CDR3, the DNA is TGCAGCGTTGCTGTAGGGAGGCGGAATGAAAAACTGTTTTTT. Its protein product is CSVAVGRRNEKLFF.